Listed below are T cell receptor beta chains from one sample, sequenced in a study of shared clonotypes between healthy human individuals. The repertoire was sequenced with immunoSEQ multiplex PCR; TCRdb's copy has only in-frame clones and lacks some. This sample has some 2,100,000 clones, with 90% to 96% found just once. Material: naive CD4+ T cells sorted from blood. The receptors here all came from a man between 18 and 29 years old in good health. The conserved cysteine and the conserved F or W are not part of the CDR3 here.

CDR3: AINRESNTEAF; V: TRBV10-3; J: TRBJ1-1
CDR3: ASSLADRATDTQY; V: TRBV5-1; J: TRBJ2-3
CDR3: ASSGTSNSNEQF; V: TRBV9; J: TRBJ2-1
CDR3: ASSLTSGVTEAF; V: TRBV5-1; J: TRBJ1-1
CDR3: ASSDTAPSYNEQF; V: TRBV6-1; J: TRBJ2-1
CDR3: ASSFPGLAKNIQY; V: TRBV7-2; J: TRBJ2-4
CDR3: ASSLAYANNSPLH; V: TRBV5-5; J: TRBJ1-6
CDR3: ASSYKAGAYNEQF; V: TRBV6-6; J: TRBJ2-1
CDR3: ASSLTAGTSEAF; V: TRBV7-6; J: TRBJ1-1
CDR3: ASSSQGANTEAF; V: TRBV4-2; J: TRBJ1-1
CDR3: ASSESSQGADTQY; V: TRBV10-1; J: TRBJ2-3
CDR3: ASSYSGTGPTRQY; V: TRBV6-5; J: TRBJ2-3
CDR3: SVDYRTGVQETQY; V: TRBV29-1; J: TRBJ2-5
CDR3: ASSPPSYEQY; V: TRBV6-6; J: TRBJ2-7
CDR3: ASSSAGDISPLH; V: TRBV9; J: TRBJ1-6
CDR3: ASSNIGKGSSYEQY; V: TRBV7-6; J: TRBJ2-7
CDR3: ASSYSMGLTGELF; V: TRBV6-6; J: TRBJ2-2
CDR3: ASSRNPGTAHGEAF; V: TRBV11-2; J: TRBJ1-1
CDR3: ASSRESGNTEAF; V: TRBV5-1; J: TRBJ1-1
CDR3: ASSLSRTGENTGELF; V: TRBV5-1; J: TRBJ2-2
CDR3: ASSELRAGAISGNTIY; V: TRBV6-1; J: TRBJ1-3
CDR3: ASSSAGTGITGELF; V: TRBV18; J: TRBJ2-2
CDR3: ASSLGRGWNNEQF; V: TRBV11-2; J: TRBJ2-1
CDR3: ASSYTYGPYEQY; V: TRBV6-5; J: TRBJ2-7
CDR3: AWSTAHRGRNTEAF; V: TRBV30; J: TRBJ1-1
CDR3: AFLPRTYDSPLH; V: TRBV30; J: TRBJ1-6
CDR3: ASSAGLAGGLAKNIQY; V: TRBV28; J: TRBJ2-4
CDR3: ASSWNLGVTGELF; V: TRBV5-1; J: TRBJ2-2
CDR3: ASSFLGSRETQY; V: TRBV27; J: TRBJ2-5
CDR3: ASSQDQGQEIRNEQF; V: TRBV4-2; J: TRBJ2-1
CDR3: ASSVVDGELF; V: TRBV9; J: TRBJ2-2
CDR3: ASMTSGGLSSYNEQF; V: TRBV2; J: TRBJ2-1
CDR3: ASSAPAPGNTIY; V: TRBV30; J: TRBJ1-3
CDR3: ASSLASGLGGYT; V: TRBV11-2; J: TRBJ1-2
CDR3: ASSREGKLF; V: TRBV6-1; J: TRBJ1-4
CDR3: ASSLGPGTGGDAQY; V: TRBV13; J: TRBJ2-7
CDR3: AISEGPNTGELF; V: TRBV10-3; J: TRBJ2-2
CDR3: ASSNGRGTEAF; V: TRBV6-5; J: TRBJ1-1
CDR3: ASSLLDRGLGYT; V: TRBV28; J: TRBJ1-2
CDR3: SVDQLNYGYT; V: TRBV29-1; J: TRBJ1-2
CDR3: ASSPIAGGTPTYEQY; V: TRBV5-1; J: TRBJ2-7
CDR3: ASSRDLGSYEQY; V: TRBV7-9; J: TRBJ2-7
CDR3: ASSQRQGTNSPLH; V: TRBV2; J: TRBJ1-6
CDR3: ASSWDTSTDTQY; V: TRBV28; J: TRBJ2-3
CDR3: ASSSKLLQSSYEQY; V: TRBV5-5; J: TRBJ2-7
CDR3: ASSEEGAYTEAF; V: TRBV2; J: TRBJ1-1
CDR3: ASSYSKTSVIGELF; V: TRBV6-5; J: TRBJ2-2
CDR3: ASSESGQPTEAF; V: TRBV10-1; J: TRBJ1-1
CDR3: ASSPLETQY; V: TRBV7-9; J: TRBJ2-5
CDR3: ASSFMDRASPLH; V: TRBV7-2; J: TRBJ1-6
CDR3: ASSSPRRSKILNTEAF; V: TRBV7-9; J: TRBJ1-1
CDR3: ASSPAMAATEAF; V: TRBV7-2; J: TRBJ1-1
CDR3: ASSDRTGPLYGYT; V: TRBV6-1; J: TRBJ1-2
CDR3: ASHEQLAYNEQF; V: TRBV18; J: TRBJ2-1